This TCR beta chain was found in a study of blood T cell repertoires in COVID-19. Sequencing used immunoSEQ multiplex PCR; TCRdb keeps in-frame clones, though not all of them. The data hold around 250,000 clones, with 86% observed a single time. The germline CDR1 and CDR2 sequences are LGHDT and YNNKEL (reference sequence). With 4 bases removed from V and 4 bases from J, the gap between germline ends came to 8 bases. This CDR3 comprises 12 residues. The chain has TRBV3-1 (or the pseudogene TRBV3-2) and TRBJ2-7; D is unresolved. The sample taken for sequencing was peripheral blood. This TCR was recovered from a man in his 60s with acute or convalescent COVID-19. The CDR3: CASSLMSYEQYF. CDR3 bases: TGTGCCAGCAGCCTAATGAGTTACGAGCAGTACTTC.